The 27 T cell receptor beta chains given below trace back to one sample, sequenced in a study of cytomegalovirus exposure and HLA in healthy donors. 13 Jbeta primers and 60 Vbeta primers were used for the PCR. The repertoire was sequenced with immunoSEQ multiplex PCR; TCRdb's copy has only in-frame clones and lacks some. The profile shows approximately 27,000 clones, approximately 62% of them singletons. The sequencing input was PBMCs. These receptors were taken from a male donor in good health and CMV-seropositive.

The chain joins TRBV21-1 to TRBJ2-5; TRBD1 is taken as the D call from the table, unchecked against the DNA. TRBJ2-7 explains the end of the DNA better; the J call may be wrong. TRBV21-1 is classified as a pseudogene. The CDR3 length is 12 residues. CDR3 in amino acids: CASSKAQGEQYF. The CDR3 DNA sequence: TGTGCCAGCAGCAAAGCACAGGGCGAGCAGTACTTC.

The chain joins TRBV6-1 to TRBJ1-1, with D perhaps TRBD1 (6 bases). Deletions cut 3 bases from V and 1 base from J, with 12 bases between. Germline assignment: CDR1 MNHNS and CDR2 SASEGT. The CDR3 runs to 15 residues. CDR3 protein: CASSDRGRANTEAFF. The DNA of the CDR3 is TGTGCCAGCAGTGACAGGGGAAGGGCGAACACTGAAGCTTTCTTT.

This clone was observed a few times. The chain couples TRBV18 to TRBJ1-5; possibly TRBD1 for D (6 bases). This CDR3 spans 14 amino acids. CDR1 is KGHSH, CDR2 LQKENI, per germline. The ends were cut back, 6 bases at V and 3 bases at J, with 12 bases in the middle. The CDR3 DNA reads as TGTGCCAGCTCCCGGGGACATAACAATCAGCCCCAGCATTTT. This sequence encodes CASSRGHNNQPQHF. The variable domain in full, with the rest retrieved from reference TRBV18 and TRBJ1-5, is NAGVMQNPRHLVRRRGQEARLRCSPMKGHSHVYWYRQLPEEGLKFMVYLQKENIIDESGMPKERFSAEFPKEGPSILRIQQVVRGDSAAYFCASSRGHNNQPQHFGDGTRLSIL.

This chain uses TRBV4-1 with TRBJ1-1; 9 nucleotides align to TRBD1. Germline values: CDR1 MGHRA, CDR2 YSYEKL. V lost 1 base, J lost 3 bases, and 6 bases stayed unmatched. This CDR3 has 16 residues. The CDR3 sequence: CASSQAWTGAYTEAFF. The CDR3 nucleotides read TGCGCCAGCAGCCAAGCGTGGACAGGGGCGTACACTGAAGCTTTCTTT.

This clone occurred a few times. The chain is built from TRBV13 and TRBJ1-1; the D gene is possibly TRBD1 (6 bases). Looked up from germline, CDR1 is PRHDT and CDR2 is FYEKMQ (reference sequence). CDR3 length: 15 residues. Trimming removed 5 bases from V and 5 bases from J, with 18 bases in between. CDR3 DNA: TGTGCCAGCAGCGGAAGAGGCAGGGGATGGACTGAAGCTTTCTTT. Amino acids: CASSGRGRGWTEAFF.

The chain employs TRBV7-2 and TRBJ1-2; possibly TRBD1 for D (5 bases). Trimming pared 5 bases from V and 8 bases from J, leaving 21 bases between. Per germline, CDR1 SGHTA and CDR2 FQGNSA. The CDR3 consists of 15 residues. This chain's CDR3 is CASSKPGTAREGYTF. The CDR3 DNA reads as TGTGCCAGCAGCAAACCCGGGACTGCGAGGGAAGGCTACACCTTC.

This clone was counted a few times. V and J are TRBV7-8 and TRBJ2-7, with D perhaps TRBD1 (7 bases). The CDR3 loop spans 16 amino acids. V was pared by 0 bases and J by 3 bases, with 15 bases between. The V gene's germline CDR1 is SGHVS and CDR2 FQNEAQ. The CDR3 DNA sequence: TGTGCCAGCAGCTTAGCGCAATCAGGGGGAGGCTACGAGCAGTACTTC. It encodes CASSLAQSGGGYEQYF.

This sequence joins TRBV4-2 and TRBJ2-5; D perhaps matches TRBD2 (5 bases). Trimming left V 1 base short and J 1 base short, with 10 bases between. Looked up from germline, CDR1 is LGHNA and CDR2 is YNFKEQ. The CDR3 length is 15 residues. This CDR3 is CASSQGAGPQETQYF. CDR3 DNA sequence: TGTGCCAGCAGCCAAGGGGCGGGCCCCCAAGAGACCCAGTACTTC.

The chain links TRBV28 to TRBJ2-2; D perhaps matches TRBD1 (6 bases). Trimming stripped 6 bases from V and 5 bases from J, with 13 bases between. The CDR3 has 14 amino acids. In germline, CDR1 is MDHEN, CDR2 SYDVKM. The CDR3 nucleotides read TGTGCCAGCAGCCAGGGGAGTAGAACCGGGGAGCTGTTTTTT. Translating gives CASSQGSRTGELFF.

The chain carries TRBV28 and TRBJ1-3; 8 nucleotides match TRBD1. The germline gives CDR1 MDHEN, CDR2 SYDVKM. V lost 4 bases to trimming and J lost 8 bases; unmatched junction nucleotides: 1. CDR3 size: 12 residues. As DNA, the CDR3 is TGTGCCAGCAGTTCGACAGGGGACACCATATATTTT. It translates to CASSSTGDTIYF.

The chain couples TRBV5-6 to TRBJ2-5, with D unclear. The V gene's germline CDR1 is SGHDT and CDR2 YYEEEE. Trimming removed 0 bases at V and 5 bases at J, with 8 bases between. This CDR3 has 13 amino acids. The CDR3 nucleotides are TGTGCCAGCAGCTTGGATGCGCCGGAGACCCAGTACTTC. Its protein is CASSLDAPETQYF.

The DNA for the CDR3 is TGTGCCACCAGCAGAGGGTGGGGGGGCGTGGAGCTGTTTTTT. Encoded protein: CATSRGWGGVELFF. The chain couples TRBV15 to TRBJ2-2, with D perhaps TRBD2 (7 bases). CDR1 is LNHNV, CDR2 YYDKDF, per germline (reference sequence). This CDR3 is 14 amino acids long. Trimming shortened V by 1 base and J by 10 bases, and 13 bases separated the two germline ends.

The rearrangement joins TRBV29-1 to TRBJ2-3, with TRBD2 matching 7 bases. The CDR3 length is 15 residues. Germline V lookup: CDR1 SQVTM, CDR2 ANQGSEA. Unmatched junction bases numbered 7, after V lost 4 bases and J lost 0 bases. The CDR3 reads CSVGGRERSTDTQYF. The CDR3 coding sequence is TGCAGCGTTGGTGGGCGGGAGCGTAGCACAGATACGCAGTATTTT.

A note on this clone: No conserved phenylalanine or tryptophan is present at the end of the CDR3, so a read error is the likely explanation. J is TRBJ1-1 and V is TRBV7-7; D gene ambiguous. CDR3 length equals 13 residues. The V gene's germline CDR1 is SSHAT and CDR2 FNYEAQ (reference sequence). CDR3 coding DNA: TGTGCTAGCAGCTTTACAGTGACCACTGAAGCTTTCTTG. Residues: CASSFTVTTEAFL.

V is TRBV14 and J is TRBJ1-1; tentative D call: TRBD1 (6 bases). V was trimmed by 5 bases and J by 2 bases, leaving 9 bases between them. Germline V gives CDR1 SGHDN, CDR2 FVKESK. The CDR3 has 13 amino acids. CDR3 amino acids: CASSRGRNTEAFF. Written as DNA, the CDR3 is TGTGCCAGCAGCAGGGGGAGAAACACTGAAGCTTTCTTT.

J is TRBJ1-2 and V is TRBV7-9; D not certain. Trimming stripped 1 base from V and 2 bases from J, with 8 bases between. This CDR3 contains 14 residues. Germline values: CDR1 SEHNR, CDR2 FQNEAQ (reference sequence). The CDR3 loop reads CASSLGALNYGYTF. DNA for the CDR3: TGTGCCAGCAGCTTAGGAGCCCTGAACTATGGCTACACCTTC.

The CDR3 sequence: CACHPNSDFPWEQYF. In DNA, the CDR3 is TGTGCCTGTCATCCAAACTCGGACTTCCCTTGGGAGCAGTACTTC. This chain connects TRBV30 to TRBJ2-7, with TRBD2 as a possible D gene (5 bases). The CDR3 has 15 residues. V was pared by 6 bases and J by 7 bases, with 25 bases between. Germline V lookup: CDR1 GTSNPN, CDR2 SVGIG (reference sequence). Drawing the rest from reference TRBV30 and TRBJ2-7, the complete variable domain is SQTIHQWPATLVQPVGSPLSLECTVEGTSNPNLYWYRQAAGRGLQLLFYSVGIGQISSEVPQNLSASRPQDRQFILSSKKLLLSDSGFYLCACHPNSDFPWEQYFGPGTRLTVT.

Note on this clone: Distinct nucleotide sequences in the sample also encode this CDR3. The chain employs TRBV6-5 and TRBJ1-2, with 7 bases fitting TRBD1. CDR1 MNHEY and CDR2 SVGAGI come from the germline V gene. CDR3 length: 15 amino acids. V lost 0 bases, J lost 1 base, and 2 bases stayed unmatched. The CDR3, as DNA: TGTGCCAGCAGTTACTCGGCAGGGGGTAACTATGGCTACACCTTC. Amino acid sequence: CASSYSAGGNYGYTF.

In its sample, this clone was seen once. The chain is built from TRBV2 and TRBJ1-1, with TRBD1 matching 7 bases. V lost 8 bases to trimming and J lost 4 bases; unmatched junction nucleotides: 7. CDR1 and CDR2 (germline): SNHLY, FYNNEI. The CDR3 spans 13 residues. The CDR3 protein is CASRRQGPTEAFF. As DNA, the CDR3 is TGTGCCAGCCGGCGACAGGGCCCCACTGAAGCTTTCTTT. The full variable domain, in which reference TRBV2 and TRBJ1-1 provide the parts outside the CDR3, is EPEVTQTPSHQVTQMGQEVILRCVPISNHLYFYWYRQILGQKVEFLVSFYNNEISEKSEIFDDQFSVERPDGSNFTLKIRSTKLEDSAMYFCASRRQGPTEAFFGQGTRLTVV.

About this clone itself: Other DNA sequences in the sample encode the same CDR3. V usage is TRBV5-1 and J usage is TRBJ1-3; no clear D gene. The CDR3 is made up of 15 amino acids. Germline CDR1 and CDR2: SGHRS and YFSETQ. With 1 base removed from V and 1 base from J, the gap between germline ends came to 9 bases. The DNA of the CDR3 is TGCGCCAGCAGCTTGACGGCGGGTTCTGGAAACACCATATATTTT. It yields the protein CASSLTAGSGNTIYF.

This chain joins TRBV7-3 and TRBJ2-1, with TRBD2 matching over 10 bases. V gave up 4 bases and J gave up 8 bases; unmatched junction bases: 11. CDR1 is SGHTA, CDR2 FQGTGA, per germline. The CDR3 consists of 16 residues. The CDR3: CASSSGGLAEGDEQFF. The CDR3 DNA is TGTGCCAGCAGCTCGGGAGGACTAGCGGAAGGGGATGAGCAGTTCTTC.

The rearrangement links TRBV6-1 to TRBJ1-4; D ambiguous. This CDR3 has 12 residues. Deletions cut 6 bases from V and 3 bases from J, with 5 bases between. Germline V gene sequence: CDR1 MNHNS, CDR2 SASEGT. This CDR3 is CASSFPNEKLFF. The CDR3 DNA reads TGTGCCAGCAGCTTCCCTAATGAAAAACTGTTTTTT.

This clone occurred a few times. The rearrangement joins TRBV30 to TRBJ2-5; D perhaps matches TRBD1 (8 bases). The better agreement between TRBJ2-7 and the DNA end casts doubt on the J call. Germline V CDR1 and CDR2: GTSNPN, SVGIG (reference sequence). The CDR3 extends over 16 amino acids. CDR3 nucleotides: TGTGCCTGGAGGCCGAGAGCTACAGGGGGGGACTACGAGCAGTACTTC. Protein sequence: CAWRPRATGGDYEQYF.

This clone appeared a single time. The gene calls are TRBV5-1 and TRBJ2-7; the D gene is possibly TRBD1 (6 bases). The CDR3 consists of 14 residues. V was trimmed by 3 bases and J by 5 bases, leaving 15 bases between them. Germline CDR1 and CDR2: SGHRS and YFSETQ. CDR3 sequence: CASSSPVRGNEQYF. The CDR3 DNA is TGCGCCAGCAGCTCACCTGTCAGGGGAAACGAGCAGTACTTC. The whole variable domain, filled in from reference TRBV5-1 and TRBJ2-7, reads KAGVTQTPRYLIKTRGQQVTLSCSPISGHRSVSWYQQTPGQGLQFLFEYFSETQRNKGNFPGRFSGRQFSNSRSEMNVSTLELGDSALYLCASSSPVRGNEQYFGPGTRLTVT.

The CDR3 DNA reads TGTGCCAGTAGTCACCCGACAGGGGTCTATGGCTACACCTTC. Its translation: CASSHPTGVYGYTF. The chain joins TRBV19 to TRBJ1-2; TRBD1 matches 8 bases. CDR1 and CDR2 from the germline V gene are LNHDA and SQIVND (reference sequence). There are 14 residues in the CDR3. V shed 5 bases, J shed 4 bases, and the junction held 6 bases outside the gene matches.

In its sample, this clone was seen a few times. The J gene is TRBJ2-5, the V gene TRBV10-3; D is possibly TRBD1 (6 bases). CDR3 size: 13 residues. From germline, CDR1 is ENHRY and CDR2 SYGVKD. Trimming shortened V by 6 bases and J by 4 bases, and 12 bases separated the two germline ends. The CDR3 DNA reads as TGTGCCATCAGGGCACAGGGTGGAGAGACCCAGTACTTC. As protein: CAIRAQGGETQYF.

This clone has only a few counts. The CDR3: CAGQGRFTEAFF. CDR3 DNA sequence: TGTGCCGGACAGGGTCGATTCACTGAAGCTTTCTTT. The chain carries TRBV2 and TRBJ1-1; the match to TRBD1 covers 8 bases. The CDR3 has 12 residues. The germline V gene encodes CDR1 SNHLY and CDR2 FYNNEI. V shed 11 bases and J 4 bases; nucleotides not matched to a gene: 6.